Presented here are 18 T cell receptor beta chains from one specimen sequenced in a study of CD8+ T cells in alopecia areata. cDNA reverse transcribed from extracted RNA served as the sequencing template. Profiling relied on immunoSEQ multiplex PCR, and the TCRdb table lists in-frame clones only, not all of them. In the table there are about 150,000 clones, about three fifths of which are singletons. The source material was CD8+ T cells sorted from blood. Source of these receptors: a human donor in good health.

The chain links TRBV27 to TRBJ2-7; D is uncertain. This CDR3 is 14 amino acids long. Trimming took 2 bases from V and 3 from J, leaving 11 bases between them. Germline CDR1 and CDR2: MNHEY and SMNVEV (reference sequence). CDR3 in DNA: TGTGCCAGCAGTTTAAAAGGGATTGGCTACGAGCAGTACTTC. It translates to CASSLKGIGYEQYF.

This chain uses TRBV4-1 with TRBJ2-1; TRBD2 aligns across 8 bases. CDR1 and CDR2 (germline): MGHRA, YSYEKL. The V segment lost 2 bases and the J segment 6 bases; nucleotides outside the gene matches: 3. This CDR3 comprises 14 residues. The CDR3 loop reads CASSQLAGLNEQFF. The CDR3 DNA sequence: TGCGCCAGCAGCCAACTAGCGGGCCTCAATGAGCAGTTCTTC.

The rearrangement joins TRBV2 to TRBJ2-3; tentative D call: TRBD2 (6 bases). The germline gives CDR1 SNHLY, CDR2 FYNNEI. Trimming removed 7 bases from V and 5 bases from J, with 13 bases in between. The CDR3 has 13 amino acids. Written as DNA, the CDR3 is TGTGCCAGCAAGAAGGAGGGGATAGATACGCAGTATTTT. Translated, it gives CASKKEGIDTQYF.

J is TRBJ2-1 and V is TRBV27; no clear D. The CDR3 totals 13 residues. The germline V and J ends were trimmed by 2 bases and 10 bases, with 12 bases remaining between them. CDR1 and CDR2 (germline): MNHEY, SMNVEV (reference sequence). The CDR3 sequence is CASSLVSSTEQFF. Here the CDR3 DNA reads TGTGCCAGCAGTTTAGTTTCCAGCACGGAGCAGTTCTTC.

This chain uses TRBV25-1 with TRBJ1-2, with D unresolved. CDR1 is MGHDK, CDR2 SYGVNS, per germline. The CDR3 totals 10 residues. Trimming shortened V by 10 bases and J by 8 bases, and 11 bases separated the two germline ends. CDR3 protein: CATQAGGYTF. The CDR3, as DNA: TGTGCCACCCAGGCAGGCGGCTACACCTTC.

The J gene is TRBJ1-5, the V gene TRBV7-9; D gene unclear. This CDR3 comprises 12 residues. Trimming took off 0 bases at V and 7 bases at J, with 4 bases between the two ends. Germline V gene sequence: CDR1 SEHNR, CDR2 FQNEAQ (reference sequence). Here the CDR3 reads CASSLARQPQHF. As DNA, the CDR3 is TGTGCCAGCAGCTTAGCGAGGCAGCCCCAGCATTTT.

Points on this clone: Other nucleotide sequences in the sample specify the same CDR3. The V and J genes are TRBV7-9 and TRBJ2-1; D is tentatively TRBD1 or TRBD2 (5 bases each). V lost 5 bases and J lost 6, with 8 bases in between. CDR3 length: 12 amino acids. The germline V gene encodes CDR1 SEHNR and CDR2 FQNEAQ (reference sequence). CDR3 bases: TGTGCCAGCAGCCTGGGGACCAATGAGCAGTTCTTC. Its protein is CASSLGTNEQFF.

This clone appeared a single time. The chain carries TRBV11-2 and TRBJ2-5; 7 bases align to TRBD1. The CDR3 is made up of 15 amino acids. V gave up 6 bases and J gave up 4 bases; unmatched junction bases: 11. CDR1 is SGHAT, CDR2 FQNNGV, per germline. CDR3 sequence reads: CASRNTTGRLETQYF. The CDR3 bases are TGTGCCAGCAGAAATACGACAGGGCGCCTAGAGACCCAGTACTTC.

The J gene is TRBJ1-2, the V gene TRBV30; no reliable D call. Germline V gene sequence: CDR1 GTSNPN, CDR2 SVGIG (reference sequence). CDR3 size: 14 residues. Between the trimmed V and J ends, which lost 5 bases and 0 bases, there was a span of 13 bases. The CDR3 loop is CAWRRRGTNYGYTF. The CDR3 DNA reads TGTGCCTGGCGCCGCCGAGGGACTAACTATGGCTACACCTTC.

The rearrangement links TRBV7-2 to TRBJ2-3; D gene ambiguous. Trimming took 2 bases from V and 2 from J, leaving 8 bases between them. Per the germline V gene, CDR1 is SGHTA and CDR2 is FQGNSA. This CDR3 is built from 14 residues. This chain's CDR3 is CASSLRRNTDTQYF. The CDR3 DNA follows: TGTGCCAGCAGCTTACGGCGGAACACAGATACGCAGTATTTT.

CDR3 sequence (DNA): TGTGCCAGCAGCCAAGATCCGGGGCAGGGGGCAATGTACACCGGGGAGCTGTTTTTT. Translating it yields CASSQDPGQGAMYTGELFF. This chain joins TRBV14 and TRBJ2-2, with 8 bases that match TRBD1. CDR1 is SGHDN and CDR2 is FVKESK in the germline V gene. Trimming removed 0 bases from V and 3 bases from J; junction bases left unmatched: 12. The CDR3 consists of 19 residues.

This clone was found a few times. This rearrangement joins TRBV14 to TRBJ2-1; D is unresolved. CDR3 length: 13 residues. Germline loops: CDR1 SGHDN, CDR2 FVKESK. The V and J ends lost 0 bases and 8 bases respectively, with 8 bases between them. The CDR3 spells CASSQDVGHEQFF. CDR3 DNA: TGTGCCAGCAGCCAAGACGTCGGCCATGAGCAGTTCTTC. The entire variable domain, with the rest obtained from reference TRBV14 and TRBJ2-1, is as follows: EAGVTQFPSHSVIEKGQTVTLRCDPISGHDNLYWYRRVMGKEIKFLLHFVKESKQDESGMPNNRFLAERTGGTYSTLKVQPAELEDSGVYFCASSQDVGHEQFFGPGTRLTVL.

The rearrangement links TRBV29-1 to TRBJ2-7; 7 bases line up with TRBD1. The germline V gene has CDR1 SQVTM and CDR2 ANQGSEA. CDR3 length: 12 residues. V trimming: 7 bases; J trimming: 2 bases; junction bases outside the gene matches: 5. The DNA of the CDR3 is TGCAGCGCCGGGACAGTCACCTACGAGCAGTACTTC. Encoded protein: CSAGTVTYEQYF.

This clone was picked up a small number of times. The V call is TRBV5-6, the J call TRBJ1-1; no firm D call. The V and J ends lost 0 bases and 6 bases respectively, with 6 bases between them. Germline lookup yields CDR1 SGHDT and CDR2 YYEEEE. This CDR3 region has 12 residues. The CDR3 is CASSLAVSEAFF. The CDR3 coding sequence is TGTGCCAGCAGCTTGGCGGTTTCTGAAGCTTTCTTT.

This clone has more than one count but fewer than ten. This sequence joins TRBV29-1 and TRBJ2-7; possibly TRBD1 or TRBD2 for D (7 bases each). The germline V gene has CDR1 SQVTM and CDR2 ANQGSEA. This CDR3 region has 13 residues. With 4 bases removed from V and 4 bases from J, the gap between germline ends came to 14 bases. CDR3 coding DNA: TGCAGCGTTGTGGGTCAGGGGGGGTACGAGCAGTACTTC. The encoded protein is CSVVGQGGYEQYF.

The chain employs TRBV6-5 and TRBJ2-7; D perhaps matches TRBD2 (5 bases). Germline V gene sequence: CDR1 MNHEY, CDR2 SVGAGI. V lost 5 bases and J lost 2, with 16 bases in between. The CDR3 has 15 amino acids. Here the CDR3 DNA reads TGTGCCAGCAGTCCCCAGCGGTATTCAACCTACGAGCAGTACTTC. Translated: CASSPQRYSTYEQYF.

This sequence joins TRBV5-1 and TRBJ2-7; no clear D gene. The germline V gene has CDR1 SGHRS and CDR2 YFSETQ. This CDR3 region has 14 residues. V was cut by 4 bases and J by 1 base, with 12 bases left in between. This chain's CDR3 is CASSPGWGSYEQYF. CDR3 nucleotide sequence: TGCGCCAGCAGCCCTGGGTGGGGTTCCTACGAGCAGTACTTC.

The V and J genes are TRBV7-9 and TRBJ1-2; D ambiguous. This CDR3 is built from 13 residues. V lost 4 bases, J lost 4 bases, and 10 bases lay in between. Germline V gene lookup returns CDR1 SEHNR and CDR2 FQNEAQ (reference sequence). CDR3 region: CASSSDLLYGYTF. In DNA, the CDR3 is TGTGCCAGCAGCTCGGACTTACTCTATGGCTACACCTTC. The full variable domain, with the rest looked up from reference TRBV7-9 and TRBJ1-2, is DTGVSQNPRHKITKRGQNVTFRCDPISEHNRLYWYRQTLGQGPEFLTYFQNEAQLEKSRLLSDRFSAERPKGSFSTLEIQRTEQGDSAMYLCASSSDLLYGYTFGSGTRLTVV.